The clone carrying this T cell receptor beta chain appeared a few times. The antigen remains unidentified. This sample is drawn from a study of a mutant IDH1 vaccine in newly diagnosed glioma. Whole-study context: Radiotherapy, temozolomide, or both had been given previously, and both were given to most.

The time point here: week 35, safety follow-up. Vaccine doses each comprised 300 ug of mutant IDH1 20-mer peptide, with topical imiquimod. Clones were sequenced by immunoSEQ multiplex PCR, and TCRdb holds only the in-frame ones, with some missing. The table has tens of thousands of clones, 80% to 85% seen once. The CDR3 extends over 15 amino acids. The germline CDR1 and CDR2 sequences are LGHNA and YNFKEQ. V was pared by 1 base and J by 4 bases, with 13 bases between. The sample in question was PBMCs, obtained from a glioma patient whose treatment included an IDH1 peptide vaccine. This TCR came from a woman under 30 with glioma. The J gene is TRBJ1-1, the V gene TRBV4-2, with D perhaps matching TRBD1 (6 bases). The CDR3 region has the DNA TGTGCCAGCAGCCAAGGGCCAGGGGCGGGCACTGAAGCTTTCTTT. Translation gives CASSQGPGAGTEAFF.